This T cell receptor beta chain originates from a study of sequential checkpoint blockade in melanoma. About the research overall: Arm A got nivolumab then ipilimumab; arm B the reverse, 1:1. TCRbeta immunosequencing was performed on DNA from 90 to 100 pretreatment melanoma tumor samples. Matched biopsies came pretreatment and at week 13 for twenty-two patients.

This clone was recorded a few times. Its antigen is undetermined. Treatment in this sample: randomized to nivolumab then ipilimumab (arm A) or the reverse (arm B). Data came from immunoSEQ multiplex PCR; TCRdb stores just in-frame clones and leaves some out. The sample includes about 5,000 clones, about 31% seen only once; the top ten take around 10%. The CDR3 contains 13 residues. Study-level points and caveats: Tumor T-cell fraction and clonality correlated with PD-L1 and CD8+ counts.

Sequenced here: tumor tissue (inferred from file names), sampled from a patient given nivolumab and ipilimumab in sequence. The chain links TRBV1 to TRBJ1-1. TRBV1 is given as a pseudogene. The sequence was collected from a human donor with melanoma. Here the CDR3 DNA reads TGCGCCAGCAGCCAAGGTCGGAACACTGAAGCTTTCTTT. Translation gives CASSQGRNTEAFF.